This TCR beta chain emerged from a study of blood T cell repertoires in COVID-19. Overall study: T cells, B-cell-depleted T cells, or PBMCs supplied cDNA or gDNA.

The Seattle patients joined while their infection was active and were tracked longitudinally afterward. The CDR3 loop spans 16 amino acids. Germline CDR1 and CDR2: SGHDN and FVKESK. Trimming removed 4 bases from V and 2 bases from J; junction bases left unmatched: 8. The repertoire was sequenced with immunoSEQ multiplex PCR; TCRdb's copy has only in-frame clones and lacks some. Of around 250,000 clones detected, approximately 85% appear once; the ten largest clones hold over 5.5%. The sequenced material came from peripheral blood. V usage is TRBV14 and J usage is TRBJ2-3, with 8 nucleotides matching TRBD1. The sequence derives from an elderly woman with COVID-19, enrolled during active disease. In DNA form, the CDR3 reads TGTGCCAGCAGCCTTCGTACAGGGGGGAACACAGATACGCAGTATTTT. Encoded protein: CASSLRTGGNTDTQYF.